This entry lists 7 T cell receptor beta chains sequenced from one sample in a study of blood T cell repertoires in COVID-19. TCRdb's copy holds only in-frame clones and misses some; the assay was immunoSEQ multiplex PCR. The sample carries around 260,000 clones, around 90% recorded once. The sequenced sample was peripheral blood. The receptors were sampled from a person aged 18 to 35 with COVID-19, enrolled during active disease.

The V gene is TRBV10-1, the J gene TRBJ2-2, with TRBD1 matching over 7 bases. Germline V gene data show CDR1 as WNHNN and CDR2 as SYGVQD (reference sequence). J lost 0 bases, V lost 4 bases, and 2 bases had no gene match. The CDR3 is 15 amino acids. The CDR3: CASSVGQTNTGELFF. The CDR3 region has the DNA TGCGCCAGCAGTGTGGGACAGACGAACACCGGGGAGCTGTTTTTT.

The chain combines TRBV7-9 with TRBJ2-7, with TRBD2 matching over 10 bases. Looked up from germline, CDR1 is SEHNR and CDR2 is FQNEAQ (reference sequence). Losses at the gene ends were 1 base for V and 5 bases for J; bases not matched to a gene: 8. CDR3 length: 16 amino acids. Written as DNA, the CDR3 is TGTGCCAGCAGCTTAGTAGCGGGAGGTCCCCCTGACGAGCAGTACTTC. Translation: CASSLVAGGPPDEQYF.

The chain recombines TRBV6-5 with TRBJ2-2; tentative D call: TRBD1 (6 bases). The V end lost 2 bases, the J end lost 6 bases, and 16 bases lay between the germline ends. This CDR3 region has 16 residues. From germline, CDR1 is MNHEY and CDR2 SVGAGI. The CDR3: CASSYDGGQGSGELFF. The CDR3, as DNA: TGTGCCAGCAGTTACGATGGGGGCCAAGGCTCCGGGGAGCTGTTTTTT.

The chain uses TRBV7-8 and TRBJ2-1, with a possible D match to TRBD2 (6 bases). This CDR3 is built from 16 residues. Between the trimmed V and J ends, which lost 1 base and 5 bases, there was a span of 15 bases. CDR1 is SGHVS and CDR2 is FQNEAQ in the germline V gene. The CDR3 protein is CASSLGSGRRDNEQFF. Here the CDR3 DNA reads TGTGCCAGCAGCTTAGGAAGCGGGCGGAGGGACAATGAGCAGTTCTTC.

V usage is TRBV7-9 and J usage is TRBJ1-2; 8 bases map to TRBD1. The V segment lost 5 bases and the J segment 2 bases; nucleotides outside the gene matches: 7. The CDR3 spans 15 residues. The germline V gene has CDR1 SEHNR and CDR2 FQNEAQ (reference sequence). The CDR3 here is CASSPDREENYGYTF. CDR3 nucleotide sequence: TGTGCCAGCAGCCCGGACAGGGAAGAAAACTATGGCTACACCTTC.

J is TRBJ2-2 and V is TRBV4-1; D is undetermined. The ends were cut back, 6 bases at V and 5 bases at J, with 13 bases in the middle. The CDR3 consists of 14 residues. The germline V gene encodes CDR1 MGHRA and CDR2 YSYEKL. The CDR3: CASRVPGGTGELFF. In DNA form, the CDR3 reads TGCGCCAGCAGGGTCCCGGGTGGGACCGGGGAGCTGTTTTTT.

This chain links TRBV18 with TRBJ2-1, with 9 bases fitting TRBD1. Germline CDR1 is KGHSH and CDR2 is LQKENI. The CDR3 totals 17 residues. V lost 1 base and J lost 7; bases outside the gene matches: 11. The CDR3: CASSPRSGQGLINEQFF. Written as DNA, the CDR3 is TGTGCCAGCTCACCACGCTCGGGACAGGGCCTCATAAATGAGCAGTTCTTC. The variable domain in full, with the rest retrieved from reference TRBV18 and TRBJ2-1, is NAGVMQNPRHLVRRRGQEARLRCSPMKGHSHVYWYRQLPEEGLKFMVYLQKENIIDESGMPKERFSAEFPKEGPSILRIQQVVRGDSAAYFCASSPRSGQGLINEQFFGPGTRLTVL.